This T cell receptor beta chain is from a study of cytomegalovirus exposure and HLA in healthy donors. Researchers ran the PCR with 60 Vbeta and 13 Jbeta primers. Clones were sequenced by immunoSEQ multiplex PCR, and TCRdb holds only the in-frame ones, with some missing. The table records about 120,000 clones, roughly 60% of them present only once. General study results and limits: A later analysis showed that HLA-associated TCR beta chains had undergone more clonal expansion than equally common others. Several of the most significant clusters appeared, in a later analysis, to be linked to common viral pathogens.

In the case of this clone: As yet, its antigen is unknown.

The CDR3 is 15 amino acids. Germline CDR1 and CDR2: LNHDA and SQIVND (reference sequence). V lost 7 bases and J lost 3; bases outside the gene matches: 9. The chain has TRBV19 and TRBJ1-5; the match to TRBD1 covers 7 bases. The sequencing sample was made of PBMCs. This TCR came from a man aged 40-55 years in good health and CMV-seropositive. CDR3 DNA sequence: TGTGCCAGTAACCCAGACAGGGTGGACAATCAGCCCCAGCATTTT. The encoded protein is CASNPDRVDNQPQHF.